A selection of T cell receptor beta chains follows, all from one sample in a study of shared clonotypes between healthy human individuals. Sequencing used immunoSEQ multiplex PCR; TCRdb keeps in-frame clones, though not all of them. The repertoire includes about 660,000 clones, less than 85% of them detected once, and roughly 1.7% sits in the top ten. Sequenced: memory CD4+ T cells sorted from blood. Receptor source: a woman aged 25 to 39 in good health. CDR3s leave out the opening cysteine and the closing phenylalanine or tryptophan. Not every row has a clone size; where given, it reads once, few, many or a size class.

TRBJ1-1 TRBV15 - ATSPHRGNTEAF
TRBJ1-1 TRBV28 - ASSVVGAGATEAF
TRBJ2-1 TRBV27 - ASSLKRLAGGNEQF
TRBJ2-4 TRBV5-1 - ASSLELAVNIQY
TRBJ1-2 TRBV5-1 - ASSLKDGFGYT
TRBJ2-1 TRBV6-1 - ASRGQNYNEQF
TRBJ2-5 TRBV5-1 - ASSPGLAGVKTETQY
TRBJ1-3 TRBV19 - ASRQDSSSGNTIY
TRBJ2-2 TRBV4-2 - ASSQGQTSNTGELF
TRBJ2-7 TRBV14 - ASSQAGTYSYEQY
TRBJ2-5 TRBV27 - ASSFGVLETQY
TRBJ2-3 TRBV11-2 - ASSRKGPTDTQY
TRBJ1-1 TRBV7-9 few ASSLVSTGHEAF
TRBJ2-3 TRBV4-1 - ASSQDLRLAGDTQY
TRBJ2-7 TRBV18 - ASSPIGGENAHEQY
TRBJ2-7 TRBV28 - ASNKGLAGRGVKEQY
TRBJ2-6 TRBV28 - ASSTGGGWANVLT
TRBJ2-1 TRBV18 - ASSLRTSGSGINEQF
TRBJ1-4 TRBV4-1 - ASSGGQGLTNEKLF
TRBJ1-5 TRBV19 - ASSDDRGSRSNQPQH
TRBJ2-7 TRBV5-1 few ASSRDGSETYEQY
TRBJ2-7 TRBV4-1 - ASSQDLPPLYEQY
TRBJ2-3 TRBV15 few ATSSRTGSDTQY
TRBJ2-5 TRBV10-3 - AISETQETQY
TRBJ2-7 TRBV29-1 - SVETSGRNSYEQY
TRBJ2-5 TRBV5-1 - ASTEMGGVEETQY
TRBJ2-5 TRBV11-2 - ASSRGLKETQY
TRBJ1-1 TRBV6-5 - ATFDRGMNTEAF
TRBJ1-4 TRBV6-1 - ASSESGVGEKLF
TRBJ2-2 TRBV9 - ASSVALGGTDTGELF
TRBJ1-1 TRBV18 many ASSTGLNTEAF
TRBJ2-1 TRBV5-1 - ASSSRYNEQF
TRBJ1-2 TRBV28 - ASSPGGLTGPRRGYT
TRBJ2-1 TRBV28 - ASSLGVIAGIYNEQF
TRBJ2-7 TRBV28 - ASTKGGVPHYYEQY
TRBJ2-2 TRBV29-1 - SARTSGHTGELF
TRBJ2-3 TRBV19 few ASSPSLSDTQY
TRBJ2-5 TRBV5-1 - ASSLAPAVQETQY
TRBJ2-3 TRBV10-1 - ASSPRDRGSDTQY
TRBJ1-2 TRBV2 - ASSQEYGYT
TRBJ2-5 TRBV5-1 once ASTPSGWGETQY
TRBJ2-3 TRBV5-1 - ASSLDGAGGTDTQY
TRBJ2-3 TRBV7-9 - ASSSQGLAGSTDTQY
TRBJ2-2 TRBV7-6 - ASSLSWAGGPPGELF
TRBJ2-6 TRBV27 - ASSPDSYSGANVLT
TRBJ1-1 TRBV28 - ASSPGDSRTEAF
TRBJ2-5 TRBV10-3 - AISDRVGLARETQY
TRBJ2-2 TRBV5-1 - ASSWTSGSPNTGELF
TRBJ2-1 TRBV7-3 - ASSPTSGSNEQF
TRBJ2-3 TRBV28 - ASSAPGLAGRTDMQY
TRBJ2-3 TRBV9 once ASSVAKDTQY
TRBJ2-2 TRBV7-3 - ASSPRGRGELF
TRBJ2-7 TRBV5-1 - ASSLAAGVAEQY
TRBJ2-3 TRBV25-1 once ASSEREGTDTQY
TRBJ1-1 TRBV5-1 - ASSVQGELEAF